This T cell receptor (beta chain) was sequenced during a study of CXCR3-negative and CXCR3-positive naive CD8 T cells. Study outcomes and limitations: After cryopreservation, CXCR3 expression dropped partially; most assays used fresh PBMCs.

The CDR3 totals 15 residues. Germline V lookup: CDR1 SGHTA, CDR2 FQGTGA. Each TRB cDNA library was prepared by 5' RACE (with UMI labels). TCRdb derives one entry per CDR3 protein from the 5' RACE reads, leaving out DNA. The sample spans 90,000 to 95,000 distinct CDR3 sequences; the ten largest clones claim 1.7%. Every CD8+ subset sample held 300,000 flow-sorted cells, done in triplicate. Details on this clonotype: Its specificity is not known.

This chain links TRBV7-3 with TRBJ2-3; TCRdb calls TRBD2, which cannot be checked without DNA. The TCR was taken from a human donor in good health. Some clones in this sample may be carry-over from other donors' samples. The sample was naive CXCR3- CD8+ T cells from blood. As for subset: CD45RO-CCR7+CD27+CD95- naive CD8+ T cells lacking CXCR3 (TNR3-). The CDR3 protein is CASSFGLGITDTQYF.